Listed here is a single T cell receptor (beta chain). Which antigen it targets is not known. No base quality values were provided; no much bigger clone lies one nucleotide off. This sample was taken from a study of cytomegalovirus exposure and HLA in healthy donors (TCRdb year 2017). Concerning the study at large: According to an earlier analysis of 550 to 700 of the donors, some 180 million T cells yielded 95 million to 140 million unique TCR beta sequences and less than 300 Gb of sequence data. In an earlier analysis of 500 to 650 of the donors, high-throughput TCR beta sequencing was used to judge whether each TCR beta V gene segment behaved as functional or pseudogenic. Among over 350 genotyped donors of the cohort, an average of around 240,000 unique TCR beta nucleotide sequences were sequenced per donor, around a sixth of them non-productive. HLA typing included class I and class II loci at four-digit resolution. High-throughput TCR immunosequencing, statistical association of individual TCRs with disease status, and machine learning were combined to predict cytomegalovirus infection status. Of the 350 to 450 genotyped donors, approximately 83% fell in the genetic ancestry cluster associated with self-reported Caucasian donors. An early release that covered about 600 HLA-typed donors contained around 300 gigabases of sequencing data and tens of millions of unique TCR sequences. Every repertoire in the discovery cohort had been generated on one and the same sequencing platform. In a later analysis, previously published TCR beta repertoires from 670 or so donors were re-analyzed and high-resolution HLA genotyping was added so that TCR occurrence patterns could be studied. Five DR-DQ haplotypes were handled as single units for association and clustering, since linkage in the cohort was strong. Typing coverage differed by locus: A, B, C, DRB1 and DQB1 were typed in about 620-640 donors, DQA1 in 500 to 550, DPA1 in some 570, and DPB1 in about 450. Along with the roughly 710-subject first cohort, a separate validation cohort of over 90 different subjects was used. Donor age, sex, ethnicity and CMV serostatus were compiled alongside the repertoire data. The study aimed to test whether signatures of past pathogen exposure could be identified by cataloging public T cell receptors. Rather than drawing on any new phenotypic data, the later analysis identified candidate immune exposures from TCR beta sequences and the way those sequences occurred across donors. In a later genetic analysis, genome-wide SNP genotypes for about three fifths of the roughly 670 donors were used, and that subset was treated as a discovery cohort. The T cell repertoires of 666 subjects were profiled by immunosequencing and related to cytomegalovirus serostatus. General findings and caveats noted by the study authors: A later genetic analysis reported fewer N-insertions in productive TCRs among donors in an Asian-associated ancestry cluster than the 666-donor mean. In a later genetic analysis, a missense DCLRE1C variant was associated with V-gene and J-gene trimming of TCR beta chains, and the association was replicated in an independent cohort. A later analysis found that most CMV-associated TCR beta chains appeared HLA-restricted, with HLA associations seemingly driven largely by CMV exposure. A further reported finding was that TCR beta sequences accurately predicted the HLA-A and HLA-B alleles for most subjects in the first cohort. In a later analysis, several top co-occurrence clusters were reported to appear linked to parvovirus B19, influenza, CMV and Epstein-Barr virus. Sequencing depth was assumed to be roughly uniform across donors in the presence/absence analyses, though that assumption may not hold. When HLA alleles, especially DR and DQ, strongly co-occurred, attributing TCR associations to individual alleles was difficult. The authors suggested that the approach could potentially be generalized to other disease states and immunological phenotypes. A total of 150 or so TCR beta chains were listed by the study as associated with cytomegalovirus. In a later analysis, 15,000 to 20,000 TCR beta sequences were associated with specific HLA alleles at a false discovery rate of 0.05. In vitro tests confirmed that a few of the cytomegalovirus-associated TCR beta chains recognize cytomegalovirus antigens. A group of highly shared sequence variants was considered likely to be a technical artifact of the sequencing pipeline. Because HLA typing was unavailable for some donors at each locus, only the typed subset was used in association tests. Because counts were too low, 15 to 20 rarely observed V segments, including chromosome 9 orphons, were excluded from the earlier analysis of 500 to 700 of the donors. While some public TCRs were present in many individuals, most TCR sequences turned up only very rarely across donors. Some IMGT-functional V segments, including TRBV6-2 and TRBV6-3, could not be told apart with the 87-base-pair reads, so those segments were excluded. An earlier analysis of approximately 600 of the donors showed that most TCR beta V segments appeared in productive rearrangements either about 87% or about 30% of the time, which broadly matched IMGT annotations. In a later analysis, HLA-associated TCR beta chains showed more clonal expansion and lower generation probabilities than non-associated chains that were equally common. Correlated functional status among segregating V segments might reflect linkage disequilibrium, but an unknown experimental factor could not be ruled out. The classifier was reported to diagnose cytomegalovirus status with high specificity and sensitivity in both the original cohort and the validation cohort. According to a later analysis, TCR association rates differed among HLA loci, with DRB1 alleles showing the most associated TCRs and HLA-C alleles showing the fewest. CMV serostatus was the only immune exposure information available for the cohort. This cohort had only TCR beta chains sequenced, and the lack of alpha or paired-chain data limited which features could be detected.

V trim: 2 bases; J trim: 1 base; unmatched bases: 2. From the germline V gene, CDR1 is SGHRS and CDR2 is YFSETQ. The CDR3 starts with the cysteine, ends with the phenylalanine, and has 15 residues. Only the CDR3 portion is preserved as DNA: 45 bases, with reading frame beginning at the first base. The cohort comprised around 690 healthy bone marrow donors. Cohort members were all nominally healthy when sampled, although unrecorded immune exposures were likely present. The donor tested CMV seronegative and was one of the 352 seronegative cohort members. A peripheral blood sample was collected from each donor, and TCR beta sequencing was performed on peripheral blood mononuclear cells. The Qiagen DNeasy Blood Extraction Kit was used to extract genomic DNA from the blood cell samples. Library prep was done by the immunoSEQ multiplex PCR assay. For the multiplex PCR, a mixture combining 60 forward primers for TCR Vbeta segments and 13 reverse primers for TCR Jbeta segments was used. Amplification of the CDR3 region of rearranged TCR beta genes was performed with a multiplex PCR assay on genomic DNA. Amplified TCR beta libraries were sequenced as 87-base-pair reads on the Illumina HiSeq System. Under the source paper's analysis protocol: Across the 640 or so repertoires, a later analysis counted 80 million or so unique TCR beta chains, 9.5 million to 13 million of which were shared by at least two donors. Raw reads were error-corrected and collapsed into unique sequences by a nearest-neighbor algorithm in which closely related sequences were merged to remove PCR and sequencing errors. To assign V, D and J gene segments, CDR3 sequences were aligned to IMGT reference sequences. For a sequence to be retained, a match of at least six nucleotides was required to both a V gene segment and a J gene segment. Rearrangements were called productive when the CDR3 lacked stop codons and stayed in frame with V and J; all others were non-productive. CDR3 was defined by IMGT convention, running from the second conserved V-encoded cysteine to the conserved J-encoded phenylalanine. Sequences without an unambiguous match to a single V gene segment were excluded from the earlier analysis of about 600 of the donors. An earlier analysis of a few hundred of the donors called V segments functional above 56.7% productive rearrangements and segregating when the between-donor standard deviation exceeded 5%. To diagnose cytomegalovirus status from the catalog of TCR beta chain sequences, a statistical classification framework was built. A later analysis assigned V and J genes by comparing TCR nucleotide sequences with IMGT/GENE-DB human TR gene sequences. Using the TCRdist pipeline, a later analysis assigned CDR3 sequences along with most-parsimonious VDJ recombination scenarios. A later analysis defined each TCR beta chain by its CDR3 amino acid sequence plus V-gene family, and excluded reads lacking a unique V-gene family. To address suspected cross-contamination and a sequencing artifact, a later analysis removed over 500 highly shared, low-generation-probability nucleotide sequences. In a later analysis, a clonal expansion index was calculated for each public chain from normalized within-repertoire ranks of inferred template counts. In a later analysis, generation probabilities were computed with a VDJ recombination model fitted to out-of-frame rearrangements, and the resulting probabilities were checked against IGoR. A later analysis scored TCR-TCR, TCR-HLA and TCR-CMV co-occurrence with hypergeometric tests, applying a repertoire-size bias correction to TCR pairs. In a later analysis, false discovery rates were estimated by permuting HLA or CMV assignments 20 times. In a later analysis, co-occurring TCRs were grouped using DBSCAN, with TCRdist sequence similarity added in when clustering inside HLA-allele-positive subsets. For co-occurrence clustering, repertoires with fewer than 30,000 or more than 120,000 public chains were excluded, along with roughly 5 repertoires with anomalous nucleotide sharing. TCRdb obtained this table from immuneACCESS and retained in-frame rearrangements with V and J assigned. These tables miss some clones; where compared with another copy, unresolved V genes account for less than half of the shortfall, and the remainder is unexplained. V, J and clone size are those of that table, while D and trimming were read from the DNA. The sample table shows around 170,000 clones, and 81% are seen once. The top ten constitute less than 4.5% of the sample.

The sequence is built from TRBV5-1 and TRBJ2-3, and TRBD2 matches 9 of the central bases. The specimen was PBMCs. This sequence originates from a man in his fifties in good health and CMV-seronegative. The DNA reads as follows: TGCGCCAGCAGCTTTAGCGGGGGCCGCACAGATACGCAGTATTTT. Its translation is CASSFSGGRTDTQYF.